This T cell receptor beta chain was recovered during a study of CXCR3-negative and CXCR3-positive naive CD8 T cells. Across the whole study: Some 150 million TRB reads were obtained overall (about 1.5 +/- 0.3 million per library).

The CDR3 is made up of 16 amino acids. Germline assignment: CDR1 SQVTM and CDR2 ANQGSEA. Comment on this clonotype: Its antigen is currently unknown.

Study results and limitations: CXCR3-negative and CXCR3-positive naive cells shared comparable TRBV-TRBJ usage, but memory cells did not. The study found more hydrophobic TRB CDR3s in CXCR3-positive naive cells than in CXCR3-negative naive cells. Naive subsets displayed similar surface CD5, and TCR strength was inferred from TRB CDR3 properties.

5' RACE with UMI labels generated the TRB cDNA libraries. TCRdb re-called the 5' RACE reads; one entry per CDR3 protein, DNA not given. There are some 150,000 distinct CDR3 sequences in the sample, with approximately 0.27% held by the top ten. Every CD8+ subset sample held approximately 320,000 flow-sorted cells, done in triplicate. V is TRBV29-1 and J is TRBJ2-1; TCRdb proposes TRBD2, but this gene call is untestable without DNA. The specimen sequenced was naive CXCR3+ CD8+ T cells from blood. Subset denoted: CD45RO-CCR7+CD27+CD95- naive CD8+ T cells expressing CXCR3 (TNR3+). The receptor was derived from a human donor in good health. Some clones in this sample may be carry-over from other donors' samples. CDR3 in amino acids: CSVEDRSGRAVNEQFF.